This T cell receptor beta chain comes out of a study of persistence of HIV-infected CD4 T cells (dated by TCRdb to the early 2020s). Background for the entire study: CMV- and HIV-1 Gag-responding CD4+ T cells were isolated from ART-treated individuals so that antigen-driven clonal expansion of HIV-1-infected cells could be examined. For the TCR cluster analysis across participants, about 8 participants were included for CMV and about seven participants for Gag. TCRbeta sequencing assessed the clonality of all cells in each sorted population, while proviral sequencing assessed the clonality of infected cells. The median time the participants had spent on suppressive ART was around eight years. Peripheral blood samples of up to roughly 200 mL were obtained at multiple time points, with the exception of a couple of participants, for whom leukapheresis was performed at a single time point. Summary of the overall study and its limitations: TCRbeta richness in CMV- and Gag-responding cells was significantly lower than in anti-CD3/anti-CD28-responding cells; CMV-responding cells had higher oligoclonality than CD3/CD28-stimulated and Gag-responding cells. Because the TCR analyses were done in bulk, restricting them to just the rare CMV-responding cells that actually carried HIV-1 proviruses was not possible. Antigen-responding cells were enriched for expanded CDR3beta sequences that were degenerate, which suggests that CD4+ responses to CMV and Gag underwent convergent selection. Within the same sorted populations, how oligoclonal the TCRs were correlated with how oligoclonal the proviruses were. Only a small number of individuals took part in the study, and only a limited range of antigens was tested.

Regarding this clone: No cognate antigen has been identified for it. Nothing much larger sits one base from this clone, and base qualities are not available.

TCRbeta repertoires were sequenced from genomic DNA with the immunoSEQ hsTCRB assay version 4 in survey mode. For TCRbeta sequencing, genomic DNA was diluted to around 9.7 ng/uL, with up to 1 ug used per sample. From the authors' description of their analysis: TCRbeta data analysis was done in ImmunoSeq Analyzer 3.0, and diversity was calculated on productive nucleotide rearrangements. Using the Immunarch R package, the improved Chao index served to estimate lower-bound TCR diversity and the Gini coefficient served to estimate clonality. Different nucleotide rearrangements encoding the same CDR3beta amino acid sequence were treated as distinct clonotypes. Differential abundance analysis found TCRbeta sequences that were significantly enriched in antigen-responding cells compared with anti-CD3/anti-CD28-activated cells. GLIPH2 grouped TCRs by predicted peptide-MHC specificity, both within each participant and across combined participant data sets. TCRdb retrieved this table from immuneACCESS and kept in-frame rearrangements only. Not all clones are present; in checked studies, unresolved V genes account for under half, and no reason is known for the remainder. The D gene and trimming were derived from the DNA, and the V and J assignments and clone size from that table. The sample table lists about 40,000 clones, around 82% of them with a count of one. The ten most abundant clones make up 14% of the sample.

Taken from the germline V gene (reference sequence), the CDR1 and CDR2 loops are SGHNT and YYREEE. The CDR3 spans 15 residues, from the cysteine through the phenylalanine. Just the 45-base CDR3 DNA is kept, in frame starting at base 1. Relative to germline, V is missing 2 bases and J is missing 1 base, with 3 bases of the junction outside any gene match. The sample's treatment or condition label, in plain terms: suppressive antiretroviral therapy. A pool of overlapping HIV-1 Gag 15-mer peptides was used at approximately 0.93 ug per peptide per mL for cell stimulation. Nonresponding CD40L-negative CD69-negative CD45RO-high memory CD4+ T cells were sorted as memory populations depleted of antigen-responding cells. Participants were HIV-1-infected adults who started suppressive ART during chronic infection. For at least 4 years, the participants' plasma HIV-1 RNA had been undetectable, below 50 copies/mL. To be included, a participant needed positive CMV serology and a CD4+ T cell count above 400 cells/uL. Before stimulation, PBMCs were isolated using density centrifugation and depleted of CD8+ T cells. For roughly 19 hours, CD8-depleted PBMCs were stimulated with anti-CD28/CD49d costimulation, a CD40-blocking antibody, and enfuvirtide, which was added to prevent new infections. Cell sorting was performed on a Beckman Coulter MoFlo Legacy or XDP sorter, and dead cells were excluded with propidium iodide. The QIAamp DNA Mini Kit was used for genomic DNA extraction from samples above one million cells, and the Quick-DNA Microprep Kit was used otherwise.

The V gene is TRBV5-4 and the J gene is TRBJ2-7; 10 of the junction bases match TRBD1. The input for sequencing was CD4+ T cells sorted from PBMCs after approximately 18-hour stimulation, taken from a patient who received antiretroviral therapy. Reading the label with the study, this specimen's cell subset or site is: CD40L-CD69- CD45RO-high memory CD4 T cells not responding to Gag peptides. This TCR derives from an adult man with HIV who was CMV-seropositive. The CDR3 protein sequence reads: CASSFRDRGSYEQYF. The DNA sequence is given as TGTGCCAGCAGCTTTAGGGACAGGGGATCCTACGAGCAGTACTTC.